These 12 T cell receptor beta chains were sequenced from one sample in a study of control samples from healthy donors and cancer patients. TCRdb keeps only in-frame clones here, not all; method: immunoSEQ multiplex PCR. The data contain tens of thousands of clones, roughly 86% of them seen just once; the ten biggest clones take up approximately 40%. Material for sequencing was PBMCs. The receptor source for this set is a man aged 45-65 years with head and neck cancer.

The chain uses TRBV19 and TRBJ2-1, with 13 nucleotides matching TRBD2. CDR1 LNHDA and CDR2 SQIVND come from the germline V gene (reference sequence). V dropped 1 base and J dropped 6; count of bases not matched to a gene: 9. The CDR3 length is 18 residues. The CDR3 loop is CASSIGRGLAGVLNEQFF. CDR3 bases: TGTGCCAGTAGTATAGGGAGAGGACTAGCGGGAGTTCTCAATGAGCAGTTCTTC.

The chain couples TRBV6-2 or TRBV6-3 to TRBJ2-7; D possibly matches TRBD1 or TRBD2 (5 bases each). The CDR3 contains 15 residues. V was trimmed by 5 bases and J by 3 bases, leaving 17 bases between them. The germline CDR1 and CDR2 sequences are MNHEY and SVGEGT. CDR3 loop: CASSPIPGRYYEQYF. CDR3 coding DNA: TGTGCCAGCAGTCCGATCCCGGGGCGCTACTACGAGCAGTACTTC.

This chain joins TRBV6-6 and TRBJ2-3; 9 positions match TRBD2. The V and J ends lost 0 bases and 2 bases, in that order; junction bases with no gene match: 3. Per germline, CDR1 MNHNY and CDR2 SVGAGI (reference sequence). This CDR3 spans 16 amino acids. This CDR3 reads CASSYSLAGNTDTQYF. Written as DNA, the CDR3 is TGTGCCAGCAGTTACTCCCTAGCGGGGAACACAGATACGCAGTATTTT.

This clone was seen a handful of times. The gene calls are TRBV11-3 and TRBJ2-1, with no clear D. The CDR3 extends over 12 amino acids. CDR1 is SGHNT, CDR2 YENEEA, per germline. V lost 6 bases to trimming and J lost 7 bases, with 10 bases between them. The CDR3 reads CASSSHTNEQFF. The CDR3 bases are TGTGCCAGCAGTTCCCATACAAATGAGCAGTTCTTC.

The CDR3 DNA sequence: TGTGCCAGCAGTGACGACTCCCTTAGCGGGGGGGCCTACAATGAGCAGTTCTTC. It specifies CASSDDSLSGGAYNEQFF. This chain uses TRBV2 with TRBJ2-1, with 11 bases matching TRBD2. CDR1 SNHLY and CDR2 FYNNEI come from the germline V gene. The CDR3 runs 18 residues. V shed 3 bases and J 2 bases; nucleotides not matched to a gene: 9.

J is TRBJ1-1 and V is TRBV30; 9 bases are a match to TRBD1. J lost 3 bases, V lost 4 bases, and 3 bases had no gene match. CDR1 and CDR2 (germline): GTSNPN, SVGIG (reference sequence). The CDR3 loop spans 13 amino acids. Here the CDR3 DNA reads TGTGCCTGGACACAGGGGGCTTACACTGAAGCTTTCTTT. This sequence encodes CAWTQGAYTEAFF.

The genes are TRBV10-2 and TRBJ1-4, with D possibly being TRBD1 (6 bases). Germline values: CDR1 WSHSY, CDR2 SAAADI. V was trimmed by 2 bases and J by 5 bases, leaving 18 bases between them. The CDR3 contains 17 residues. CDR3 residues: CASSERRQATTNEKLFF. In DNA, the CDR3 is TGCGCCAGCAGTGAGCGACGACAGGCCACTACCAATGAAAAACTGTTTTTT.

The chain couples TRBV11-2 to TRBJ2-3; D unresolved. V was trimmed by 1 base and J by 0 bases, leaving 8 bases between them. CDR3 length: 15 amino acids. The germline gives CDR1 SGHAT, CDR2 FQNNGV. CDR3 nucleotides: TGTGCCAGCAGCTTAGCCAGAACCAGCACAGATACGCAGTATTTT. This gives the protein CASSLARTSTDTQYF.

The CDR3 spells CASSYHRGLAGVFLTYEQYF. CDR3 nucleotides: TGTGCCAGCAGTTACCACCGGGGACTAGCGGGAGTTTTTTTGACCTACGAGCAGTACTTC. This chain joins TRBV6-2 or TRBV6-3 and TRBJ2-7; 14 bases are shared with TRBD2. The CDR3 contains 20 residues. The germline CDR1 and CDR2 sequences are MNHEY and SVGEGT. The trim removed 2 bases at V and 2 bases at J, leaving 14 bases unmatched.

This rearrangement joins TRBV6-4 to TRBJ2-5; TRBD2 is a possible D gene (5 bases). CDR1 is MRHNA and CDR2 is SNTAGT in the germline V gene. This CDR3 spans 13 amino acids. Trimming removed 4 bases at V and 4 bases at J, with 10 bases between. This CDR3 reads CASSAGFGETQYF. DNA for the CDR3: TGTGCCAGCAGTGCGGGGTTCGGAGAGACCCAGTACTTC.

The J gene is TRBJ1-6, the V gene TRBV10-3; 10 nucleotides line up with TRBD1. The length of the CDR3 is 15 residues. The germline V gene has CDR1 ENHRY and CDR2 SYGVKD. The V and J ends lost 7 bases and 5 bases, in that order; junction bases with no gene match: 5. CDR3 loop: CAITRGQGDNSPLHF. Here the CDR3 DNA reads TGTGCCATCACCCGTGGACAGGGGGATAATTCACCCCTCCACTTT.

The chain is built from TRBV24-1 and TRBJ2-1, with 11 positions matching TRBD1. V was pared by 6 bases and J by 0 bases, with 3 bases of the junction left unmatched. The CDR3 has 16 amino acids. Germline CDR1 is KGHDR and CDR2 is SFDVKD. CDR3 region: CATSPGQGASYNEQFF. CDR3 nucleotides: TGTGCCACCAGTCCAGGACAGGGGGCCTCCTACAATGAGCAGTTCTTC.